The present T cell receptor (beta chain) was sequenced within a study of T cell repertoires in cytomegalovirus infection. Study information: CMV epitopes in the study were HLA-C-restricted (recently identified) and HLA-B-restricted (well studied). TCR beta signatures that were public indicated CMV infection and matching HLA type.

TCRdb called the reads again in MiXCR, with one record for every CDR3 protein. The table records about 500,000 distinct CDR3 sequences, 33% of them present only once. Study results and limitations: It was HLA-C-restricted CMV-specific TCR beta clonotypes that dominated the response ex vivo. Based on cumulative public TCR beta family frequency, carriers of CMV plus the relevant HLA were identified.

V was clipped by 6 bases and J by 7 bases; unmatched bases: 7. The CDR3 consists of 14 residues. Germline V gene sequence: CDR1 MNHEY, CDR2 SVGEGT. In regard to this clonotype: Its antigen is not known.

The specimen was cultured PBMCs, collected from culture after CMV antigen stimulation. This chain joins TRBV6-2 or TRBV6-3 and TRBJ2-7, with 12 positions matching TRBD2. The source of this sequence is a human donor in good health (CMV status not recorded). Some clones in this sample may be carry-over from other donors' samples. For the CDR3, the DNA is TGTGCCAGCAGACGACTAGCGGGAGCTGGAGAGCAGTACTTC. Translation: CASRRLAGAGEQYF.